Listed here is a single T cell receptor (beta chain). Its antigen remains unknown. The data are from a study of T cell clonality in common variable immunodeficiency. Study-wide findings and caveats: Common variable immunodeficiency TCR beta sequences reportedly had fewer deletions and N-nucleotide insertions.

Using immunoSEQ multiplex PCR, the repertoire was profiled, and TCRdb retains in-frame clones only, with some absent. The sample shows 15,000 to 25,000 clones, none of them appearing just once. Aged about 9 to 64 years, CVID subjects averaged about 39 years old. The TCR was taken from a human donor with common variable immunodeficiency. The material sequenced was peripheral blood mononuclear cells.

CDR3 DNA (partial): TGTGCCAGCAGCTTAGGGCAGGGAAATGAG. Translated: CASSLGQGNE. The whole CDR3 protein reads CASSLGQGNEQFF. This chain uses TRBV11-1 with TRBJ2-1, with D perhaps TRBD1 (5 bases). Read data end 3 residues before the CDR3 end; the end is taken from the germline J gene. Germline V gene data show CDR1 as SGHAT and CDR2 as FQDESV (reference sequence). The CDR3 is made up of 13 amino acids. Trimming stripped 1 base from V and 7 bases from J, with 8 bases between.